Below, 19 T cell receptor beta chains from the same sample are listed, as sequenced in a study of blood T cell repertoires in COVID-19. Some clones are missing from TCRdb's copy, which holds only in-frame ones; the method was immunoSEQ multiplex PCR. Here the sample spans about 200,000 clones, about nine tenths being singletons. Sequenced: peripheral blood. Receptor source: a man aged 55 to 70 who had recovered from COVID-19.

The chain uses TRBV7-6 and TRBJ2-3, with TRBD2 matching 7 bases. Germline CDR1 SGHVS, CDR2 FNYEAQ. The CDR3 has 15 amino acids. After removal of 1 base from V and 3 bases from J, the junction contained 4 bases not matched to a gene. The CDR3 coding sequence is TGTGCCAGCAGCTTAGTTGGTAGCGGGACAGATACGCAGTATTTT. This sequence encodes CASSLVGSGTDTQYF.

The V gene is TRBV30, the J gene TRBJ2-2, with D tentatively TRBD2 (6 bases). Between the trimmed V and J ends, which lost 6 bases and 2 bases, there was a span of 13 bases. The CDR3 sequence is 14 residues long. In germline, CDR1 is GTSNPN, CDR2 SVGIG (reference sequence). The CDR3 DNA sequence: TGTGCCTGCGGGCGGGATGCTAACACCGGGGAGCTGTTTTTT. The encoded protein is CACGRDANTGELFF.

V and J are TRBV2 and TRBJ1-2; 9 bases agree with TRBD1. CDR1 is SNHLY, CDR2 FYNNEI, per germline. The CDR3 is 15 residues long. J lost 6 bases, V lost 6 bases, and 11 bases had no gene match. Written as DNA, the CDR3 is TGTGCCAGCAGGTCCGATAGGGACAGGGAGGATGGCTACACCTTC. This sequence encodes CASRSDRDREDGYTF.

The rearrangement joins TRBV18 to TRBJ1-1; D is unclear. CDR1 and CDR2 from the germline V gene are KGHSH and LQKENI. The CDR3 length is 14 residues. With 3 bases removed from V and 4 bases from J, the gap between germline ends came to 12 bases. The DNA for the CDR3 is TGTGCCAGCTCACCCTGGGAGAGAGGCACTGAAGCTTTCTTT. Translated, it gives CASSPWERGTEAFF.

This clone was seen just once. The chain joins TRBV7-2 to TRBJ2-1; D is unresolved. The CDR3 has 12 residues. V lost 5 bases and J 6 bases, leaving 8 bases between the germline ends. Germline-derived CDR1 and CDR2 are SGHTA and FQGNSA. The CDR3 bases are TGTGCCAGCAGCCCGAGCCGCAATGAGCAGTTCTTC. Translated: CASSPSRNEQFF.

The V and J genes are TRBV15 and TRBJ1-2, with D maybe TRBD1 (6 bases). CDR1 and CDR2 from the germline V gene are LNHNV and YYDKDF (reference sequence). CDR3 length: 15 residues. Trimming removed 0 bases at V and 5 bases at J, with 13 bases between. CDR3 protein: CATSRELGHGYGYTF. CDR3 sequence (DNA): TGTGCCACCAGCAGAGAATTGGGACACGGGTATGGCTACACCTTC.

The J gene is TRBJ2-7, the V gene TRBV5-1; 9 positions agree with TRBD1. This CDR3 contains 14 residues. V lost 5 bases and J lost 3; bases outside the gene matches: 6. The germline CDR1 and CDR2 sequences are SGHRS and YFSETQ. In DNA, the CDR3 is TGCGCCAGCAGTCCGGACAGGGGCATCTACGAGCAGTACTTC. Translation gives CASSPDRGIYEQYF. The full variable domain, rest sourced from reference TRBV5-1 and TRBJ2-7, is KAGVTQTPRYLIKTRGQQVTLSCSPISGHRSVSWYQQTPGQGLQFLFEYFSETQRNKGNFPGRFSGRQFSNSRSEMNVSTLELGDSALYLCASSPDRGIYEQYFGPGTRLTVT.

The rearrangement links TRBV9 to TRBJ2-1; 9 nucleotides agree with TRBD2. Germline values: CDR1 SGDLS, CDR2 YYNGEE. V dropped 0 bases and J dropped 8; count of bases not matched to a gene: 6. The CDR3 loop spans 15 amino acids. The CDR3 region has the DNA TGTGCCAGCAGCGTAGATAGCGGGAGTTATCATGAGCAGTTCTTC. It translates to CASSVDSGSYHEQFF.

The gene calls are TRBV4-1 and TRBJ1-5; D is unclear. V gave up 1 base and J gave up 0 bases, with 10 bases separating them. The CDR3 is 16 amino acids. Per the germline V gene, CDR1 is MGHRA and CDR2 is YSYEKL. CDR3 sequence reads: CASSQVGDLSNQPQHF. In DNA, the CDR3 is TGCGCCAGCAGCCAAGTAGGAGACCTTAGCAATCAGCCCCAGCATTTT.

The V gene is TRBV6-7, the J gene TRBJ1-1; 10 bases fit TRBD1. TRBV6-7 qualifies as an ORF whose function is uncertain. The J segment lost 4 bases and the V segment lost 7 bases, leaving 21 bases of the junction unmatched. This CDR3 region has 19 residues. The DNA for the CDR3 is TGTGCCAGCACCCAATCGGGCGCGGGACAGGGGTTTAACGGCACTGAAGCTTTCTTT. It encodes CASTQSGAGQGFNGTEAFF.

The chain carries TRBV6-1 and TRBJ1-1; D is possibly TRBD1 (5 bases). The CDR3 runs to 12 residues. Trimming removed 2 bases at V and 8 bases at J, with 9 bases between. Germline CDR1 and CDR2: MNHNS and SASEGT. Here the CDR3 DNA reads TGTGCCAGCAGTGAAAGGGGCAGAGAAGCTTTCTTT. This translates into CASSERGREAFF.

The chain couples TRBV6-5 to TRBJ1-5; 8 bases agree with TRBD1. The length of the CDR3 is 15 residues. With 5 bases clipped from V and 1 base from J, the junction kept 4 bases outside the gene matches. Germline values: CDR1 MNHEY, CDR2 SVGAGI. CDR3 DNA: TGTGCCAGCAGTCCGGGACAGGCAAGCAATCAGCCCCAGCATTTT. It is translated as CASSPGQASNQPQHF.

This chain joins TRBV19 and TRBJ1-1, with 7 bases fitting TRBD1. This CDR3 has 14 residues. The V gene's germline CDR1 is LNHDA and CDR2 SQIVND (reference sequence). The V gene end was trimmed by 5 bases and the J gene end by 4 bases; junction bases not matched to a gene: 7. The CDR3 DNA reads TGTGCCAGTAGTTTTGACAGGGCTGGCACTGAAGCTTTCTTT. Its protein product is CASSFDRAGTEAFF.

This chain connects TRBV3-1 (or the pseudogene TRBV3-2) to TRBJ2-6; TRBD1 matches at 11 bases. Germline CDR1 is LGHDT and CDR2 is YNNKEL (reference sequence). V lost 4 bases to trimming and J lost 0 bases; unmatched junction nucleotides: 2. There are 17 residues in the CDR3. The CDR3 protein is CASSRTGGLSGANVLTF. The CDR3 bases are TGTGCCAGCAGCCGGACAGGGGGCCTCTCTGGGGCCAACGTCCTGACTTTC.

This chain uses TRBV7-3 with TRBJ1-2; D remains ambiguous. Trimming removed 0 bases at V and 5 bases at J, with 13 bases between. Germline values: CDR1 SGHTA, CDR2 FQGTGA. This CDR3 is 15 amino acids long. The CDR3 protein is CASSLTGQTPYGYTF. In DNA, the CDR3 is TGTGCCAGCAGCTTAACCGGTCAGACACCATATGGCTACACCTTC.

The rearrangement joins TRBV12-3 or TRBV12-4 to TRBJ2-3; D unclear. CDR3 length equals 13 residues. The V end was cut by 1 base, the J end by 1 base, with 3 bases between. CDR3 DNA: TGTGCCAGCAGTTTAGTAGGCACAGATACGCAGTATTTT. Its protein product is CASSLVGTDTQYF.

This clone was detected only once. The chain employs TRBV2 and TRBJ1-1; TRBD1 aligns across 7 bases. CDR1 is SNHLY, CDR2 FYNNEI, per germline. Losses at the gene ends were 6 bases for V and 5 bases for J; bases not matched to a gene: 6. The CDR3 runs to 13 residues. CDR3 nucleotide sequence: TGTGCCAGCAGGAGACAGGGTTCAACTGAAGCTTTCTTT. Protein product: CASRRQGSTEAFF.

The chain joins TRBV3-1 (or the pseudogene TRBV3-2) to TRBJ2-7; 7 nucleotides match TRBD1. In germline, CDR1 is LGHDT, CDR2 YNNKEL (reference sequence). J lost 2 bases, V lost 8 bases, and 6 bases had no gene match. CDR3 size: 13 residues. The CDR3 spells CASSRDSAYEQYF. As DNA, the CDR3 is TGTGCCAGCTCCCGGGACAGTGCCTACGAGCAGTACTTC.

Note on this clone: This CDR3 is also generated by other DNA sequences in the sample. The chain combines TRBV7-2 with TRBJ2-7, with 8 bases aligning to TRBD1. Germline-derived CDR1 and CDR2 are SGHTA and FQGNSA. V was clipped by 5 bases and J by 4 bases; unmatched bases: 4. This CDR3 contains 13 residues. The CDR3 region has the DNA TGTGCCAGCAGCCCGGACAGGGCGTACGAGCAGTACTTC. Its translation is CASSPDRAYEQYF.